The 2 T cell receptor beta chains reported below all come from one sample, sequenced in a study of T cell responses to AZD1222 COVID-19 vaccine. Sequencing was performed with immunoSEQ multiplex PCR; in TCRdb, only in-frame clones are kept and a portion is missing. Among over 100,000 clones listed, around 84% were seen once. Sequences were derived from peripheral blood, sampled on day 0 of AZD1222 vaccination. All receptors derive from an adult in good health.

The chain recombines TRBV10-2 with TRBJ1-2; the D is unclear. Germline V CDR1 and CDR2: WSHSY, SAAADI. The CDR3 covers 14 residues. Trimming left V 4 bases short and J 1 base short, with 10 bases between. The CDR3 loop reads CASSGMRVNYGYTF. The CDR3 DNA reads as TGCGCCAGCAGTGGGATGAGGGTTAACTATGGCTACACCTTC.

This chain connects TRBV6-5 to TRBJ2-2; TRBD2 might be the D (7 bases). From germline, CDR1 is MNHEY and CDR2 SVGAGI. Trimming cost V 8 bases and J 4 bases, with 14 bases left between them. This CDR3 is 14 amino acids long. CDR3 bases: TGTGCCAGCGTGGGGGGGCAGTTCACCGGGGAGCTGTTTTTT. Protein: CASVGGQFTGELFF.